The clone carrying this T cell receptor beta chain showed up many times. The antigen remains undetermined. Researchers barred patients who had uncontrolled infection, other autoimmune disease, pregnancy or lactation. The PBMCs were sourced from fresh peripheral blood (less than 11 ml). The data stem from a study of T cells in Graves' hyperthyroidism and ophthalmopathy. Study findings and constraints: Also found in blood were most expanded thyroid clonotypes above 0.001.

Researchers amplified the TCR beta CDR3 regions from RNA transcripts. HTBI primers were used for first-round RT-PCR of the TCR CDR3. TCRdb reprocessed the multiplex PCR reads with MiXCR, giving one entry per CDR3 protein. This table has roughly 560,000 distinct CDR3 sequences, roughly 14% appearing once. The trim removed 2 bases at V and 5 bases at J, leaving 0 bases unmatched. Germline CDR1 is MNHEY and CDR2 is SVGAGI. The CDR3 extends over 14 amino acids. The clonotype was recovered from a woman between 40 and 50 years old with Graves' ophthalmopathy. V usage is TRBV6-5 and J usage is TRBJ2-2, with 9 bases lining up with TRBD1. Sample: blood. CDR3 residues: CASSYGTGTGELFF. The DNA for the CDR3 is TGTGCCAGCAGTTACGGGACAGGGACCGGGGAGCTGTTTTTT.